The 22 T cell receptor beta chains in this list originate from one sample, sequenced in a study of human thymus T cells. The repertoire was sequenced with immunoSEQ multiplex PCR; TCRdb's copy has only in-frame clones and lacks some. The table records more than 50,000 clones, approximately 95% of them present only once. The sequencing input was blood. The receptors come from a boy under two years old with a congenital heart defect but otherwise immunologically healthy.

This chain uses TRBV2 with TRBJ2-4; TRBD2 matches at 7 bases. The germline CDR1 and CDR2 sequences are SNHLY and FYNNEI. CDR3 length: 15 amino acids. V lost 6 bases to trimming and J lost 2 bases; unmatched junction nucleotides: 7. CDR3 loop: CASRSWGGSKNIQYF. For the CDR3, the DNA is TGTGCCAGCAGATCCTGGGGGGGGTCCAAAAACATTCAGTACTTC.

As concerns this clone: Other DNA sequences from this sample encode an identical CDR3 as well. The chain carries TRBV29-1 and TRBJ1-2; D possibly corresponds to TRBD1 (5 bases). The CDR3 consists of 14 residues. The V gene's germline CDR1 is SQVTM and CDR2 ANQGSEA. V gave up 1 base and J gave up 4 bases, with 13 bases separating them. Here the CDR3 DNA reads TGCAGCGTTGAAGGGGGGGAACGCCCCTATGGCTACACCTTC. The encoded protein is CSVEGGERPYGYTF. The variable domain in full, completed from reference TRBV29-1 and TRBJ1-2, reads SAVISQKPSRDICQRGTSLTIQCQVDSQVTMMFWYRQQPGQSLTLIATANQGSEATYESGFVIDKFPISRPNLTFSTLTVSNMSPEDSSIYLCSVEGGERPYGYTFGSGTRLTVV.

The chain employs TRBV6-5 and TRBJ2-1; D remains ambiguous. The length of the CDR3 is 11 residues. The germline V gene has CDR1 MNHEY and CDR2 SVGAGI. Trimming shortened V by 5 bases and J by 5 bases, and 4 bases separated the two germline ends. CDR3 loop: CASSENNEQFF. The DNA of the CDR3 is TGTGCCAGCAGTGAAAACAATGAGCAGTTCTTC.

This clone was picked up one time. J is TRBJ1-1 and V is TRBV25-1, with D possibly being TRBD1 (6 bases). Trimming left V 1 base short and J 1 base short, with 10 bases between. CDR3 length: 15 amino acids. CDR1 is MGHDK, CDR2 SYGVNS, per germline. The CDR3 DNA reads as TGTGCCAGCAGTGAATTTAGGGGGGGGAACACTGAAGCTTTCTTT. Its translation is CASSEFRGGNTEAFF.

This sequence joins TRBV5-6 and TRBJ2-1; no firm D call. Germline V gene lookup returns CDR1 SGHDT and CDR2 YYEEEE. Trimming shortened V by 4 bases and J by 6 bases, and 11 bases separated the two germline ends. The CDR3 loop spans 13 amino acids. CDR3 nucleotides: TGTGCCAGCAGCGACTCATACCCCAATGAGCAGTTCTTC. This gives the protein CASSDSYPNEQFF.

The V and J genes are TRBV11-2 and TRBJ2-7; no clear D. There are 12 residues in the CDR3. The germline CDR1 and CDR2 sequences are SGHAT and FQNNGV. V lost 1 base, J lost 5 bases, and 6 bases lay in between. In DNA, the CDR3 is TGTGCCAGCAGCTTAGCCGGAAACGAGCAGTACTTC. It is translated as CASSLAGNEQYF. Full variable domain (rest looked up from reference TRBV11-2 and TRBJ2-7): EAGVAQSPRYKIIEKRQSVAFWCNPISGHATLYWYQQILGQGPKLLIQFQNNGVVDDSQLPKDRFSAERLKGVDSTLKIQPAKLEDSAVYLCASSLAGNEQYFGPGTRLTVT.

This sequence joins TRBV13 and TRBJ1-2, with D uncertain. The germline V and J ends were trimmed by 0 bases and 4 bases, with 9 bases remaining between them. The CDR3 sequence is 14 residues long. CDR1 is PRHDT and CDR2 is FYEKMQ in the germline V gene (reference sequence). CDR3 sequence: CASSLGGRPYGYTF. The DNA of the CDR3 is TGTGCCAGCAGCTTAGGCGGTAGGCCCTATGGCTACACCTTC.

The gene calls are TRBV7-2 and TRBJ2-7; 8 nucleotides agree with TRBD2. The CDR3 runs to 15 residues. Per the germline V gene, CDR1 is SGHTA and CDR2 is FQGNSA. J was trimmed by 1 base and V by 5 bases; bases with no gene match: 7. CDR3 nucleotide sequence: TGTGCCAGCAGCCTGATAGCGGGAACTTCCTACGAGCAGTACTTC. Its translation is CASSLIAGTSYEQYF. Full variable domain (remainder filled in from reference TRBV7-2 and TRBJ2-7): GAGVSQSPSNKVTEKGKDVELRCDPISGHTALYWYRQSLGQGLEFLIYFQGNSAPDKSGLPSDRFSAERTGGSVSTLTIQRTQQEDSAVYLCASSLIAGTSYEQYFGPGTRLTVT.

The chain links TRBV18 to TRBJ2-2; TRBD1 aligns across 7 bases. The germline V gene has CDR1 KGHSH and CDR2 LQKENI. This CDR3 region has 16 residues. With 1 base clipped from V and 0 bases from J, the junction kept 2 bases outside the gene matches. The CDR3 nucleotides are TGTGCCAGCTCACCACTTCAGGGGGCGAACACCGGGGAGCTGTTTTTT. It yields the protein CASSPLQGANTGELFF.

The CDR3 is CASSPKQGAGNEQFF. CDR3 coding DNA: TGTGCCAGCTCACCAAAGCAGGGGGCAGGGAATGAGCAGTTCTTC. V usage is TRBV18 and J usage is TRBJ2-1; 8 bases align to TRBD1. V lost 2 bases to trimming and J lost 7 bases; unmatched junction nucleotides: 7. This CDR3 region has 15 residues. Germline V gene sequence: CDR1 KGHSH, CDR2 LQKENI.

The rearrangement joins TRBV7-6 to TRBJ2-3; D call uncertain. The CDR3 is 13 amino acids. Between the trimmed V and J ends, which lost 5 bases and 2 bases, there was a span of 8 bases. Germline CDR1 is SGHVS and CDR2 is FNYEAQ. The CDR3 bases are TGTGCCAGCAGCCGCCTAGTCACAGATACGCAGTATTTT. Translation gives CASSRLVTDTQYF.

The CDR3 region has the DNA TGTGCCAGCAGGCTCGTCCGGGCCCTATACGAGCAGTACTTC. Translated: CASRLVRALYEQYF. This chain links TRBV5-4 with TRBJ2-7; D not certain. Germline CDR1 is SGHNT and CDR2 is YYREEE (reference sequence). The ends were cut back, 5 bases at V and 4 bases at J, with 16 bases in the middle. The length of the CDR3 is 14 residues. The full variable domain, in which reference TRBV5-4 and TRBJ2-7 provide the parts outside the CDR3, is ETGVTQSPTHLIKTRGQQVTLRCSSQSGHNTVSWYQQALGQGPQFIFQYYREEENGRGNFPPRFSGLQFPNYSSELNVNALELDDSALYLCASRLVRALYEQYFGPGTRLTVT.

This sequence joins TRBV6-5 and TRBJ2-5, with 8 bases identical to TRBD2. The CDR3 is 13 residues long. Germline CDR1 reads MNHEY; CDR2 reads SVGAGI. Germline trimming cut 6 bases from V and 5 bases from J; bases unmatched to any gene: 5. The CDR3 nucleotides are TGTGCCAGCAGCTCGTCGGGGGGGGAGACCCAGTACTTC. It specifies CASSSSGGETQYF.

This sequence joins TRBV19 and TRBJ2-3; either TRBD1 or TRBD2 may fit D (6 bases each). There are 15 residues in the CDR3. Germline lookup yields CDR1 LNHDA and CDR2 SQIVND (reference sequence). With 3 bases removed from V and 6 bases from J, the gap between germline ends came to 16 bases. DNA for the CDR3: TGTGCCAGTAGTATTCGGGGGCGGTCCAGCGATACGCAGTATTTT. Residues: CASSIRGRSSDTQYF.

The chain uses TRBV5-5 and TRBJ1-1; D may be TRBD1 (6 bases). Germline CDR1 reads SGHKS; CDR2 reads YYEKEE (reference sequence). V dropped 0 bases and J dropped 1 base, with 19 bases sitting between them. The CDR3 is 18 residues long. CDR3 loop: CASSLAWGAGIANTEAFF. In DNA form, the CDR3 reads TGTGCCAGCAGCTTGGCCTGGGGGGCAGGAATAGCGAACACTGAAGCTTTCTTT.

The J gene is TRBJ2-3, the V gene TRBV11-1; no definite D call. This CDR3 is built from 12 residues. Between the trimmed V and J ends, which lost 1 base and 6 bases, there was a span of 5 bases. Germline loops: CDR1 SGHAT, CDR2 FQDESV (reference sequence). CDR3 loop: CASSLGEDTQYF. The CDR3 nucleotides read TGTGCCAGCAGCTTAGGTGAGGATACGCAGTATTTT.

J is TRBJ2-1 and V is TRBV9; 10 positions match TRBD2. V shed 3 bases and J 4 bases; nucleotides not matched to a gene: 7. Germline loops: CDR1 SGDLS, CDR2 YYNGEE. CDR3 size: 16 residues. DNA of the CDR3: TGTGCCAGCAGCGCCCTGAGCGGGAGGGGGTACAATGAGCAGTTCTTC. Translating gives CASSALSGRGYNEQFF.

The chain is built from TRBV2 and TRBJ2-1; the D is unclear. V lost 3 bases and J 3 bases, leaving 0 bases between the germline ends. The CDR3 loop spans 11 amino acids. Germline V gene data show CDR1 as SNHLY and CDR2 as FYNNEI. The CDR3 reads CASSDYNEQFF. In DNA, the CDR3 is TGTGCCAGCAGTGACTACAATGAGCAGTTCTTC.

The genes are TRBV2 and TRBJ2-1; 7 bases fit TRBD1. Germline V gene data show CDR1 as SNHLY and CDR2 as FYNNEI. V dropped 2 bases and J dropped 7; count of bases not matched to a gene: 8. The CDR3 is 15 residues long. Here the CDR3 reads CASSERRQGNNEQFF. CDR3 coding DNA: TGTGCCAGCAGTGAAAGGAGACAGGGTAATAATGAGCAGTTCTTC.

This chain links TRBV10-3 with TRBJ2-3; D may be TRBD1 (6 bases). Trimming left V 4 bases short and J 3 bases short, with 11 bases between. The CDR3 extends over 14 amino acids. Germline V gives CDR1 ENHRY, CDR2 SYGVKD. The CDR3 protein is CAISGATGTDTQYF. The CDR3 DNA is TGTGCCATCAGTGGAGCCACAGGGACAGATACGCAGTATTTT.

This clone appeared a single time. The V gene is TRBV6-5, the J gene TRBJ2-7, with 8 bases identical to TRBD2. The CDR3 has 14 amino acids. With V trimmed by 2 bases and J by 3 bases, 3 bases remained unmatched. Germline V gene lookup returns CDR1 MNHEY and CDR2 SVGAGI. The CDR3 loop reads CASSYGLALYEQYF. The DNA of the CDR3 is TGTGCCAGCAGTTACGGACTAGCCCTCTACGAGCAGTACTTC.

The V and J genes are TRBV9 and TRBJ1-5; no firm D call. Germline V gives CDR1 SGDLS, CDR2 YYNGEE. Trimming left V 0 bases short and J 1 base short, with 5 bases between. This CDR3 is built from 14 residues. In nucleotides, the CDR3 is TGTGCCAGCAGCGTAGACGCCAGCAATCAGCCCCAGCATTTT. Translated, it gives CASSVDASNQPQHF.